These 18 T cell receptor beta chains were all obtained from the same sample, sequenced in a study of T cells in Graves' hyperthyroidism and ophthalmopathy. RNA transcripts served as the template for amplifying TCR beta CDR3 regions. Researchers ran a first-round RT-PCR on the TCR CDR3 using the HTBI primer set. TCRdb called the multiplex PCR reads again in MiXCR, with one record for every CDR3 protein. The repertoire holds about 340,000 distinct CDR3 sequences, with around 23% as singletons. The sample taken for sequencing was blood. These receptors all come from a woman in her fifties or sixties with Graves' hyperthyroidism.

This clonotype was picked up many times. The genes are TRBV28 and TRBJ2-1; 11 positions match TRBD1. The J segment lost 6 bases and the V segment lost 3 bases, leaving 7 bases of the junction unmatched. The CDR3 covers 16 residues. The germline V gene has CDR1 MDHEN and CDR2 SYDVKM. CDR3: CASSFFPGQGVNEQFF. CDR3 nucleotides: TGTGCCAGCAGTTTCTTCCCGGGACAGGGGGTCAATGAGCAGTTCTTC.

At least ten counts were recorded for this clonotype. This sequence joins TRBV20-1 and TRBJ1-1; D perhaps matches TRBD1 (6 bases). From germline, CDR1 is DFQATT and CDR2 SNEGSKA (reference sequence). V was cut by 5 bases and J by 1 base, with 11 bases left in between. The CDR3 has 13 residues. The CDR3 here is CSAPRQENTEAFF. CDR3 DNA sequence: TGCAGTGCTCCGAGACAGGAGAACACTGAAGCTTTCTTT.

The rearrangement joins TRBV14 to TRBJ2-1; TRBD2 aligns across 10 bases. V was clipped by 3 bases and J by 0 bases; unmatched bases: 11. The CDR3 runs 19 residues. From germline, CDR1 is SGHDN and CDR2 FVKESK. CDR3 sequence: CASSHTSGTSASSYNEQFF. DNA of the CDR3: TGTGCCAGCAGCCATACTTCAGGGACTAGCGCGAGCTCCTACAATGAGCAGTTCTTC.

This clonotype was counted ten times or more. V and J are TRBV20-1 and TRBJ2-7, with TRBD2 matching over 12 bases. CDR1 is DFQATT and CDR2 is SNEGSKA in the germline V gene (reference sequence). There are 14 residues in the CDR3. Trimming removed 6 bases from V and 2 bases from J; junction bases left unmatched: 5. CDR3 sequence: CSAGTSGPTYEQYF. CDR3 coding DNA: TGCAGTGCAGGGACTAGCGGGCCAACCTACGAGCAGTACTTC.

There are many counts of this clonotype. The chain links TRBV7-8 to TRBJ2-1; TRBD2 is a possible D gene (5 bases). CDR1 SGHVS and CDR2 FQNEAQ come from the germline V gene. V lost 0 bases and J lost 1, with 13 bases in between. There are 17 residues in the CDR3. The DNA of the CDR3 is TGTGCCAGCAGCTTAGCATTGGGCGGGCGGTCCTACAATGAGCAGTTCTTC. Translating gives CASSLALGGRSYNEQFF.

This clonotype was seen a handful of times. V gene TRBV5-6 combines with J gene TRBJ1-5; 7 bases align to TRBD1. CDR1 is SGHDT and CDR2 is YYEEEE in the germline V gene. The CDR3 contains 17 residues. The V segment lost 2 bases and the J segment 2 bases; nucleotides outside the gene matches: 10. CDR3 sequence (DNA): TGTGCCAGCAGCTTTGGAGGAGGGGGCGCGGGCAATCAGCCCCAGCATTTT. Translation: CASSFGGGGAGNQPQHF. Complete variable domain (other parts from reference TRBV5-6 and TRBJ1-5): DAGVTQSPTHLIKTRGQQVTLRCSPKSGHDTVSWYQQALGQGPQFIFQYYEEEERQRGNFPDRFSGHQFPNYSSELNVNALLLGDSALYLCASSFGGGGAGNQPQHFGDGTRLSIL.

This clonotype was counted at least ten times. J is TRBJ2-5 and V is TRBV20-1, with D tentatively TRBD2 (7 bases). The CDR3 sequence is 13 residues long. CDR1 DFQATT and CDR2 SNEGSKA come from the germline V gene (reference sequence). Trimming cost V 4 bases and J 6 bases, with 15 bases left between them. CDR3 nucleotides: TGCAGTGCTACGGCTGTGGGGGGGCAGACCCAGTACTTC. Amino acid sequence: CSATAVGGQTQYF.

This clonotype was found a few times. The chain carries TRBV28 and TRBJ2-5; D is perhaps TRBD2 (6 bases). Germline V CDR1 and CDR2: MDHEN, SYDVKM. This CDR3 is built from 13 residues. V lost 5 bases and J lost 5, with 12 bases in between. This CDR3 is CASSRLVRETQYF. For the CDR3, the DNA is TGTGCCAGCAGTCGACTAGTACGTGAGACCCAGTACTTC.

This clonotype was counted many times. The V gene is TRBV6-5, the J gene TRBJ2-7, with D possibly TRBD2 on 6 matching bases. The CDR3 sequence is 18 residues long. V was cut by 0 bases and J by 3 bases, with 21 bases left in between. Germline V lookup: CDR1 MNHEY, CDR2 SVGAGI. This CDR3 is CASSYSTMSRQRVYEQYF. The CDR3 DNA follows: TGTGCCAGCAGTTACTCTACGATGTCAAGACAGCGGGTCTACGAGCAGTACTTC.

In its sample, this clonotype was seen once. The chain couples TRBV5-6 to TRBJ1-2; a possible D gene is TRBD1 (6 bases). V dropped 4 bases and J dropped 4 bases, with 14 bases sitting between them. This CDR3 has 14 residues. CDR1 SGHDT and CDR2 YYEEEE come from the germline V gene. The CDR3 here is CASSLRQVLYGYTF. The CDR3 region has the DNA TGTGCCAGCAGCCTAAGACAGGTTCTCTATGGCTACACCTTC.

The gene calls are TRBV2 and TRBJ1-2, with unresolved D. The CDR3 has 13 amino acids. Germline CDR1 reads SNHLY; CDR2 reads FYNNEI. V was shortened by 2 bases and J by 8 bases, with 12 bases between the two germline ends. The CDR3 spells CASSEWQRYGYTF. CDR3 sequence (DNA): TGTGCCAGCAGTGAATGGCAGCGGTACGGCTACACCTTC.

The chain uses TRBV28 and TRBJ1-5; D unresolved. Trimming left V 1 base short and J 0 bases short, with 7 bases between. The CDR3 is made up of 15 amino acids. The germline CDR1 and CDR2 sequences are MDHEN and SYDVKM. The CDR3 nucleotides are TGTGCCAGCAGTTTATTTGGATTTAGCAATCAGCCCCAGCATTTT. It specifies CASSLFGFSNQPQHF.

This chain uses TRBV19 with TRBJ1-6; D possibly corresponds to TRBD1 (6 bases). Germline values: CDR1 LNHDA, CDR2 SQIVND (reference sequence). The CDR3 has 14 amino acids. V gave up 8 bases and J gave up 5 bases, with 13 bases separating them. This CDR3 is CASGPGTHNSPLHF. CDR3 in DNA: TGTGCCAGTGGGCCCGGGACACATAATTCACCCCTCCACTTT. The full variable domain, completed using reference TRBV19 and TRBJ1-6, is DGGITQSPKYLFRKEGQNVTLSCEQNLNHDAMYWYRQDPGQGLRLIYYSQIVNDFQKGDIAEGYSVSREKKESFPLTVTSAQKNPTAFYLCASGPGTHNSPLHFGNGTRLTVT.

This clonotype was seen at least ten times. The V gene is TRBV15, the J gene TRBJ2-5; a possible D gene is TRBD1 (6 bases). The V gene's germline CDR1 is LNHNV and CDR2 YYDKDF (reference sequence). Trimming stripped 0 bases from V and 2 bases from J, with 10 bases between. The length of the CDR3 is 15 residues. CDR3 nucleotide sequence: TGTGCCACCAGCAGAGACGGACAGCCTCAAGAGACCCAGTACTTC. It translates to CATSRDGQPQETQYF.

The rearrangement joins TRBV12-3 or TRBV12-4 to TRBJ1-5; 7 bases align to TRBD1. CDR3 length equals 16 residues. J gave up 6 bases and V 3 bases, and 11 bases lay outside the gene matches. CDR3 DNA sequence: TGTGCCAGCAGTTTCAGGGTGGGAGGGGGCACTCAGCCCCAGCATTTT. Its protein product is CASSFRVGGGTQPQHF.

V usage is TRBV7-2 and J usage is TRBJ2-1; TRBD2 aligns across 9 bases. Looked up from germline, CDR1 is SGHTA and CDR2 is FQGNSA. Unmatched junction bases numbered 6, after V lost 2 bases and J lost 7 bases. The CDR3 has 15 amino acids. CDR3 DNA: TGTGCCAGCAGCTTAATAGGGACTAGCAGAAATGAGCAGTTCTTC. Its translation is CASSLIGTSRNEQFF.

This clonotype appeared many times. The chain is built from TRBV6-2 or TRBV6-3 and TRBJ2-1, with TRBD2 matching over 10 bases. V trimming: 6 bases; J trimming: 4 bases; junction bases outside the gene matches: 6. This CDR3 comprises 15 residues. Germline V gene lookup returns CDR1 MNHEY and CDR2 SVGEGT. The CDR3 coding sequence is TGTGCCAGCAGCCCCCTTAGCGGGGGGTACAATGAGCAGTTCTTC. Residues: CASSPLSGGYNEQFF.

The rearrangement uses TRBV25-1 and TRBJ2-6, with D tentatively TRBD1 (6 bases). With 1 base removed from V and 2 bases from J, the gap between germline ends came to 9 bases. Per the germline V gene, CDR1 is MGHDK and CDR2 is SYGVNS. This CDR3 spans 16 amino acids. The chain's CDR3 is CASSESRGTGANVLTF. In nucleotides, the CDR3 is TGTGCCAGCAGTGAATCTAGGGGGACTGGGGCCAACGTCCTGACTTTC.